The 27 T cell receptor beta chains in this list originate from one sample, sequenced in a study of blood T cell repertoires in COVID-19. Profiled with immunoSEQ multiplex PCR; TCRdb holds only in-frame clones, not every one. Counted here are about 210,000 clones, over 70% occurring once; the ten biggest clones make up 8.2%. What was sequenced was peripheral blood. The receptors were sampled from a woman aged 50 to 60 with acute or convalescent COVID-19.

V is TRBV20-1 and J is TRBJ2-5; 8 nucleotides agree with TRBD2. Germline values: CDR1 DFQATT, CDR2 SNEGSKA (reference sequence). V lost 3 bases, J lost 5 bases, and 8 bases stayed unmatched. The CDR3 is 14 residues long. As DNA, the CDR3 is TGCAGTGCTAGTGGCGCGGGAGGTCGTGAGACCCAGTACTTC. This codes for CSASGAGGRETQYF.

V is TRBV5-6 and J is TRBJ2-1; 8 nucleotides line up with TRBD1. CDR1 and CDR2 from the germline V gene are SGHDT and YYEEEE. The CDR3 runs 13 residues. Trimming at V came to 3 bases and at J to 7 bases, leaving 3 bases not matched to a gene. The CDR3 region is CASSSGQVNEQFF. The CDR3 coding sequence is TGTGCCAGCAGCTCGGGACAGGTTAATGAGCAGTTCTTC.

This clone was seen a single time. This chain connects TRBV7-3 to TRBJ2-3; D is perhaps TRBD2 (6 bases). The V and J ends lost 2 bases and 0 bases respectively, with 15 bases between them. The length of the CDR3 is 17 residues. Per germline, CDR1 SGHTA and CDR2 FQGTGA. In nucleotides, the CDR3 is TGTGCCAGCAGCTTAGGATTTGGGGACTCAAGCACAGATACGCAGTATTTT. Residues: CASSLGFGDSSTDTQYF.

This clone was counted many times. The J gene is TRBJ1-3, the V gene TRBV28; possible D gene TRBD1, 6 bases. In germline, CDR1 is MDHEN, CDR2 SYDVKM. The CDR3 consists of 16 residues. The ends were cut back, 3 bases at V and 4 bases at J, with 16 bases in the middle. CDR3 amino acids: CASSLSGGQAGNTIYF. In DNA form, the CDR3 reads TGTGCCAGCAGTTTGAGTGGGGGACAAGCGGGAAACACCATATATTTT.

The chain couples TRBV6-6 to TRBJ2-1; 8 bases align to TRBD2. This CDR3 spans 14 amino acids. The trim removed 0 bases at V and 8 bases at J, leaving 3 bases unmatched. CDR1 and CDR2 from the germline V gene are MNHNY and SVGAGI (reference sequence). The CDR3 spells CASSYSRGGDEQFF. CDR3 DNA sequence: TGTGCCAGCAGTTACTCCCGGGGGGGGGATGAGCAGTTCTTC.

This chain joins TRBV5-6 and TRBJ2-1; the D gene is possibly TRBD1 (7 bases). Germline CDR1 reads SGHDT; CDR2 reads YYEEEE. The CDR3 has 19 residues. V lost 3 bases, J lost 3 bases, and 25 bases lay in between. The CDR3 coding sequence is TGTGCCAGCAGCTGGGGAGGAAGGGGGCTCAAGCACCTCTACAATGAGCAGTTCTTC. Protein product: CASSWGGRGLKHLYNEQFF.

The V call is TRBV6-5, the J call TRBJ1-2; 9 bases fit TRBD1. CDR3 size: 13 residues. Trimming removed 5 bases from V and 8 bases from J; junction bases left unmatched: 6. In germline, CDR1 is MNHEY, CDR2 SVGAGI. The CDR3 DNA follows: TGTGCCAGCAGTCCCGGGACAGGGTGGGGCTACACCTTC. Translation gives CASSPGTGWGYTF.

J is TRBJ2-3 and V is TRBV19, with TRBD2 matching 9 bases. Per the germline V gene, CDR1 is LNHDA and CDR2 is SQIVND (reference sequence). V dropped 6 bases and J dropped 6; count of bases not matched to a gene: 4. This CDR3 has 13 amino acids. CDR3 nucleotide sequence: TGTGCCAGTAGGGCGGGAGGGGTGGATACGCAGTATTTT. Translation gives CASRAGGVDTQYF.

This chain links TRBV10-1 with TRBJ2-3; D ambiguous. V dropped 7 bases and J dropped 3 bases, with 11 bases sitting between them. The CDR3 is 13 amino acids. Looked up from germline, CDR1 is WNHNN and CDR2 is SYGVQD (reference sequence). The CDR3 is CASTEDGTDTQYF. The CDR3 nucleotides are TGCGCCAGCACCGAGGATGGGACAGATACGCAGTATTTT.

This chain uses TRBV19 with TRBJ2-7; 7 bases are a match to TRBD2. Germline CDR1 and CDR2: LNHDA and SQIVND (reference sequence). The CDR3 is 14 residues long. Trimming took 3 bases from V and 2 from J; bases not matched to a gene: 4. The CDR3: CASSIKAGAYEQYF. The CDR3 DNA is TGTGCCAGTAGTATTAAGGCGGGAGCCTACGAGCAGTACTTC.

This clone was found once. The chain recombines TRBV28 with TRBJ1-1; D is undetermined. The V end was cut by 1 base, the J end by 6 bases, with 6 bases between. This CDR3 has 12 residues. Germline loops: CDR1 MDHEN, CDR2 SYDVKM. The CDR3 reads CASSLSQSEAFF. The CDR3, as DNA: TGTGCCAGCAGTTTATCACAGTCTGAAGCTTTCTTT.

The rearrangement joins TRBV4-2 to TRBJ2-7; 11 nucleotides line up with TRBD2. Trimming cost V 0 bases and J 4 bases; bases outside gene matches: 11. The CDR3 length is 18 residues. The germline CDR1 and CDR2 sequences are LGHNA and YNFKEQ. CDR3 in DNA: TGTGCCAGCAGCCAAGATACCCTAGCGGGAGGAAAAAATTACGAGCAGTACTTC. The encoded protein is CASSQDTLAGGKNYEQYF.

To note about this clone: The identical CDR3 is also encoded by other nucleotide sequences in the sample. The CDR3 spells CASEEGGELFF. CDR3 DNA sequence: TGCGCCAGCGAGGAGGGCGGGGAGCTGTTTTTT. The chain carries TRBV5-1 and TRBJ2-2, with D possibly matching TRBD2 (6 bases). The CDR3 has 11 residues. The V and J ends lost 7 bases and 7 bases respectively, with 8 bases between them. Germline V gene data show CDR1 as SGHRS and CDR2 as YFSETQ. The whole variable domain, remainder taken from reference TRBV5-1 and TRBJ2-2, is KAGVTQTPRYLIKTRGQQVTLSCSPISGHRSVSWYQQTPGQGLQFLFEYFSETQRNKGNFPGRFSGRQFSNSRSEMNVSTLELGDSALYLCASEEGGELFFGEGSRLTVL.

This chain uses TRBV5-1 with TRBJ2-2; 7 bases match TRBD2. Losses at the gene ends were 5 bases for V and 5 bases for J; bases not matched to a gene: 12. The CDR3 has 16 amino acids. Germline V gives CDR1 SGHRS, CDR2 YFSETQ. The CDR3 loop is CASRFASGLETGELFF. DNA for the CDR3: TGCGCCAGCAGATTCGCTAGCGGCCTCGAGACCGGGGAGCTGTTTTTT.

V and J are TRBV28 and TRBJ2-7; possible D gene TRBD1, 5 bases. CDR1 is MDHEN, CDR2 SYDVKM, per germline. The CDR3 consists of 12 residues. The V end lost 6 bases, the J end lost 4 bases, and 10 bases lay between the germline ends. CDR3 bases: TGTGCCAGCAGGGGGCGCGTTTACGAGCAGTACTTC. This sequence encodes CASRGRVYEQYF.

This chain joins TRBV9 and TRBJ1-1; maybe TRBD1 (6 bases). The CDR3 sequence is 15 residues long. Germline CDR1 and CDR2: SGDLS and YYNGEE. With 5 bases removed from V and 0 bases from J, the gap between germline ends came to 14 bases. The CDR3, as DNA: TGTGCCAGCAGTTCTACTGACAGGCTGAACACTGAAGCTTTCTTT. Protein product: CASSSTDRLNTEAFF.

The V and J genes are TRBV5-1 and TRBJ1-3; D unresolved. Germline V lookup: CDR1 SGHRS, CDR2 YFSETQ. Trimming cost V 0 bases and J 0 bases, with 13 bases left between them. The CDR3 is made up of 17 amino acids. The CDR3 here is CASSLGMAAFSGNTIYF. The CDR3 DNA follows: TGCGCCAGCAGCTTGGGGATGGCGGCTTTCTCTGGAAACACCATATATTTT.

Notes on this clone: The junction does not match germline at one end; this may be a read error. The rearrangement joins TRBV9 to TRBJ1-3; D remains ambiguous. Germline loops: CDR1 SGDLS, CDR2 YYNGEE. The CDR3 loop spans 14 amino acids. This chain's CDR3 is CASSPIEGGDTIYF. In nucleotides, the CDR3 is TGTGCCAGCAGCCCTATAGAAGGTGGAGACACCATATATTTT.

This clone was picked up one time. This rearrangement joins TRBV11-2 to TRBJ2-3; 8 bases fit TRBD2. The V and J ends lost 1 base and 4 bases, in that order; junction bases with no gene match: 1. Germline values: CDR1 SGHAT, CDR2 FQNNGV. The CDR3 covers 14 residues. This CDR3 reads CASSLAGGPDTQYF. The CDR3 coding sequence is TGTGCCAGCAGCTTAGCGGGAGGGCCAGATACGCAGTATTTT.

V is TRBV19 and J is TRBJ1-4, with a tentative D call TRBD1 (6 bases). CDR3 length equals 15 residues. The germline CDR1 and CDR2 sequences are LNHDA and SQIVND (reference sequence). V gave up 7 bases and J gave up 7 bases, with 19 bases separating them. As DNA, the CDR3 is TGTGCCAGTAATGGACTAGGGGGAAGCGGTGAAAAACTGTTTTTT. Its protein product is CASNGLGGSGEKLFF.

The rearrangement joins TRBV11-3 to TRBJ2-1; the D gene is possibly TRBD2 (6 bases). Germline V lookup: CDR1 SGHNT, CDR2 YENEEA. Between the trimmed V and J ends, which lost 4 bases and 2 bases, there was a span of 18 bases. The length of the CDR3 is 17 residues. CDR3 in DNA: TGTGCCAGCAGCTGGGGGACGAAGCGGGCCGCCTACAATGAGCAGTTCTTC. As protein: CASSWGTKRAAYNEQFF.

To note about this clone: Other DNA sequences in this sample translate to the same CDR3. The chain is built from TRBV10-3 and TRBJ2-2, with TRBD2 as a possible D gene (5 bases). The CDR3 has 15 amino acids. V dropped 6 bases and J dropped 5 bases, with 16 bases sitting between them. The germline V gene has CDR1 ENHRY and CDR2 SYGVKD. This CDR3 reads CAISQLGPGTGELFF. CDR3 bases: TGTGCCATCAGCCAACTCGGACCGGGAACCGGGGAGCTGTTTTTT.

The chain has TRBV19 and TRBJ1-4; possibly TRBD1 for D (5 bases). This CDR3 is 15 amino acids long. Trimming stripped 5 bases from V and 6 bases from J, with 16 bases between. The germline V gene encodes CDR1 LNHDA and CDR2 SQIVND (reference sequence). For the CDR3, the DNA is TGTGCCAGTAGTCGGCAGGGTCGGATGTATGAAAAACTGTTTTTT. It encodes CASSRQGRMYEKLFF.

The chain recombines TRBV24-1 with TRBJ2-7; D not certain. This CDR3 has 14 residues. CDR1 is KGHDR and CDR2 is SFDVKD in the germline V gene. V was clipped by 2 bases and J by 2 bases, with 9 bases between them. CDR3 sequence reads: CATSDWLKTYEQYF. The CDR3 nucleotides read TGTGCCACCAGTGATTGGCTCAAAACCTACGAGCAGTACTTC.

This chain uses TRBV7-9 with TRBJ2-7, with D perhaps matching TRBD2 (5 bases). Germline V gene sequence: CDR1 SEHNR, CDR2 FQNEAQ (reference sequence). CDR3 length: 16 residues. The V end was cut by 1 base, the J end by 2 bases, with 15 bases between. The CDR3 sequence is CASSLGVARTPYEQYF. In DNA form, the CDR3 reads TGTGCCAGCAGCTTAGGGGTAGCGCGAACTCCCTACGAGCAGTACTTC.

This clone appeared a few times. The CDR3, as DNA: TGCGCCAGCAGTGAGTCAGGGTCTTGGACTAGCGGGAGTCGGACCGGGGAGCTGTTTTTT. Translation: CASSESGSWTSGSRTGELFF. This chain connects TRBV10-2 to TRBJ2-2; 13 bases are a match to TRBD2. V lost 0 bases, J lost 5 bases, and 12 bases stayed unmatched. The CDR3 extends over 20 amino acids. Germline lookup yields CDR1 WSHSY and CDR2 SAAADI.

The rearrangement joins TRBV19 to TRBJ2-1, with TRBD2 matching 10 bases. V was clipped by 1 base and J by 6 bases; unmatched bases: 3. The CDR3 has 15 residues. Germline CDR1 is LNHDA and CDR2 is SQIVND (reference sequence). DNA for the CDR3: TGTGCCAGTAGTATAGGAGCGGGAGGGCCCAATGAGCAGTTCTTC. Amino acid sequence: CASSIGAGGPNEQFF.